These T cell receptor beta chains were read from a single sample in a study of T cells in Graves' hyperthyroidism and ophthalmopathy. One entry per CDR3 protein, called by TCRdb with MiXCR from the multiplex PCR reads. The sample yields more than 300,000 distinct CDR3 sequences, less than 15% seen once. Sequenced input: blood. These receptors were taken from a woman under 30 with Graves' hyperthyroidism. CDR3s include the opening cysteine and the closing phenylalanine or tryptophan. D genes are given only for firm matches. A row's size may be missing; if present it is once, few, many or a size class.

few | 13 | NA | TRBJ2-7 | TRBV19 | CATSGGPSYEQYF | TGTGCCACCTCCGGAGGGCCCTCCTACGAGCAGTACTTC
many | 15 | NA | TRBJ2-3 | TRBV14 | CASSLGLWVTDTQYF | TGTGCCAGCAGCCTGGGACTTTGGGTCACAGATACGCAGTATTTT
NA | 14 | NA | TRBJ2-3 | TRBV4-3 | CASSQDGAAPTQYF | TGCGCCAGCAGCCAAGATGGAGCCGCGCCCACGCAGTATTTT
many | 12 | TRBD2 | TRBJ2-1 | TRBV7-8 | CASFLAGDEQFF | TGTGCCAGCTTTCTAGCGGGAGATGAGCAGTTCTTC
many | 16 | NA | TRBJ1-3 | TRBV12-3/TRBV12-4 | CASSPGSRRPGNTIYF | TGTGCCAGCAGCCCAGGGTCTCGTCGTCCCGGAAACACCATATATTTT
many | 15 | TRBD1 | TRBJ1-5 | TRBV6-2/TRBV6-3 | CATAKTGVFNQPQHF | TGTGCCACCGCTAAGACAGGGGTGTTCAATCAGCCCCAGCATTTT
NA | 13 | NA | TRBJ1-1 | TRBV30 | CAWSVQSNTEAFF | TGTGCCTGGAGTGTCCAGTCAAACACTGAAGCTTTCTTT
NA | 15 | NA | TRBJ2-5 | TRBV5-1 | CASSLVYESRQTQYF | TGCGCCAGCAGCTTGGTGTACGAAAGCCGCCAGACCCAGTACTTC
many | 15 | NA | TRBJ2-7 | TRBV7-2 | CASSLAAASAYEQYF | TGTGCCAGCAGCTTAGCGGCGGCTAGCGCCTACGAGCAGTACTTC
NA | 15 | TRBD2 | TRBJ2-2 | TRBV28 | CASSRLAAFGGELFF | TGTGCCAGCAGTCGGCTAGCGGCCTTTGGGGGGGAGCTGTTTTTT
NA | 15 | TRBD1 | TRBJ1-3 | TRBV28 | CASSPGQGAGNTIYF | TGTGCCAGCAGTCCCGGGCAGGGGGCTGGAAACACCATATATTTT
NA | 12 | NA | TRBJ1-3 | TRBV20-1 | CSASGPPNTIYF | TGCAGTGCTAGCGGACCCCCAAACACCATATATTTT
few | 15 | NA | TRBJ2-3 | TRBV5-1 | CASSLAWASTDTQYF | TGCGCCAGCAGCTTGGCCTGGGCCTCCACAGATACGCAGTATTTT
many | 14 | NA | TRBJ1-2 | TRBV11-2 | CASSPLTGSYGYTF | TGTGCCAGCAGCCCCTTGACAGGCTCCTATGGCTACACCTTC
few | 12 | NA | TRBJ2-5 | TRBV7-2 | CASSIDKQTQYF | TGTGCCAGCAGCATCGATAAACAGACCCAGTACTTC
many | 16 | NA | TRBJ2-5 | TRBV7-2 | CASSLAGGTPGGTQYF | TGTGCCAGCAGCTTAGCTGGCGGGACCCCAGGCGGGACCCAGTACTTC
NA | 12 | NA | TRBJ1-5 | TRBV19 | CASSKENQPQHF | TGTGCCAGTAGTAAGGAGAATCAGCCCCAGCATTTT
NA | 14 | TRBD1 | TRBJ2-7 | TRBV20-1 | CSARGRTGEDEQYF | TGCAGTGCACGGGGGCGGACAGGGGAGGACGAGCAGTACTTC
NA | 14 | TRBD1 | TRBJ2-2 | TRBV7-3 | CASSSRQGRGELFF | TGTGCCAGCAGCTCCCGACAGGGTCGAGGGGAGCTGTTTTTT
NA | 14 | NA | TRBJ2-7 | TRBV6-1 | CASSPWGGSYEQYF | TGTGCCAGCAGTCCCTGGGGGGGCTCGTACGAGCAGTACTTC
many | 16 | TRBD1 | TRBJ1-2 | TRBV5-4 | CASSSQGAPKGYGYTF | TGTGCCAGCAGCTCACAGGGGGCTCCTAAGGGCTATGGCTACACCTTC
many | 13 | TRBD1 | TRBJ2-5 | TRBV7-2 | CASSLTGGRDQYF | TGTGCCAGCAGCTTAACAGGGGGTCGGGACCAGTACTTC
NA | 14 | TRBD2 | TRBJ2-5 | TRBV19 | CASSIRLAEETQYF | TGTGCCAGTAGTATAAGACTAGCGGAAGAGACCCAGTACTTC
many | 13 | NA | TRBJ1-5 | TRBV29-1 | CSARDTGEQPQHF | TGCAGCGCCCGGGACACCGGCGAGCAGCCCCAGCATTTT
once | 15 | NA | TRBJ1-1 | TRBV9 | CASSTSQGMNSEAFF | TGTGCCAGCAGCACCTCCCAAGGCATGAACAGTGAAGCTTTCTTT
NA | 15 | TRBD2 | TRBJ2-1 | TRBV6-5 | CASSLTSGDPNEQFF | TGTGCCAGCAGTTTGACTAGCGGGGACCCCAATGAGCAGTTCTTC
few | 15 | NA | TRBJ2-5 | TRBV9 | CASSVGLGSGETQYF | TGTGCCAGCAGCGTAGGTCTCGGGAGTGGAGAGACCCAGTACTTC
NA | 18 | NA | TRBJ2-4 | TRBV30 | CAWSAYRDTSPTKNIQYF | TGTGCCTGGAGTGCCTACCGGGACACCTCCCCGACCAAAAACATTCAGTACTTC
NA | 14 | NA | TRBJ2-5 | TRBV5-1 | CASSSWTDQETQYF | TGCGCCAGCAGCTCCTGGACAGACCAAGAGACCCAGTACTTC
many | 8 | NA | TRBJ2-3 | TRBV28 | CFCDTQYF | TGTTTCTGCGATACGCAGTATTTT
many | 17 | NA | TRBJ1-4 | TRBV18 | CASSPQGPPRVNEKLFF | TGTGCCAGCTCACCACAAGGTCCCCCCAGGGTCAATGAAAAACTGTTTTTT
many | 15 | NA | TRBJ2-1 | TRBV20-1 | CSAWWPLSSYNEQFF | TGCAGTGCCTGGTGGCCGCTGAGCTCCTACAATGAGCAGTTCTTC
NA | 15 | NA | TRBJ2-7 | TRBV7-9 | CASSEGLAPSGEQYF | TGTGCCAGCAGCGAGGGGTTGGCCCCCTCGGGCGAGCAGTACTTC
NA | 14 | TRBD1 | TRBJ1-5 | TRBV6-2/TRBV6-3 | CASRGTGEGQPQHF | TGTGCCAGCAGAGGGACAGGGGAGGGACAGCCCCAGCATTTT
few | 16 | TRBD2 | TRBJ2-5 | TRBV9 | CASSVGNSGPQETQYF | TGTGCCAGCAGCGTAGGAAATAGCGGGCCACAAGAGACCCAGTACTTC
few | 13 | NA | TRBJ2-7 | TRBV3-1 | CASSQRQAYEQYF | TGTGCCAGCAGCCAAAGGCAGGCCTACGAGCAGTACTTC
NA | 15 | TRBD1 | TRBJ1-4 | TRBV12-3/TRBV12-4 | CASSTGTGINEKLFF | TGTGCCAGCAGCACCGGGACAGGGATTAATGAAAAACTGTTTTTT
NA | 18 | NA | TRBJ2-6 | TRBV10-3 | CAISDLVGGATGANVLTF | TGTGCCATCAGTGACCTAGTGGGGGGGGCAACTGGGGCCAACGTCCTGACTTTC
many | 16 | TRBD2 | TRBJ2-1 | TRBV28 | CASSLPGLAGVDEQFF | TGTGCCAGCAGTTTACCCGGACTAGCGGGAGTAGATGAGCAGTTCTTC
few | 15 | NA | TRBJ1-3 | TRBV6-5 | CASSYGGRFGNTIYF | TGTGCCAGCAGTTACGGTGGCAGATTTGGAAACACCATATATTTT